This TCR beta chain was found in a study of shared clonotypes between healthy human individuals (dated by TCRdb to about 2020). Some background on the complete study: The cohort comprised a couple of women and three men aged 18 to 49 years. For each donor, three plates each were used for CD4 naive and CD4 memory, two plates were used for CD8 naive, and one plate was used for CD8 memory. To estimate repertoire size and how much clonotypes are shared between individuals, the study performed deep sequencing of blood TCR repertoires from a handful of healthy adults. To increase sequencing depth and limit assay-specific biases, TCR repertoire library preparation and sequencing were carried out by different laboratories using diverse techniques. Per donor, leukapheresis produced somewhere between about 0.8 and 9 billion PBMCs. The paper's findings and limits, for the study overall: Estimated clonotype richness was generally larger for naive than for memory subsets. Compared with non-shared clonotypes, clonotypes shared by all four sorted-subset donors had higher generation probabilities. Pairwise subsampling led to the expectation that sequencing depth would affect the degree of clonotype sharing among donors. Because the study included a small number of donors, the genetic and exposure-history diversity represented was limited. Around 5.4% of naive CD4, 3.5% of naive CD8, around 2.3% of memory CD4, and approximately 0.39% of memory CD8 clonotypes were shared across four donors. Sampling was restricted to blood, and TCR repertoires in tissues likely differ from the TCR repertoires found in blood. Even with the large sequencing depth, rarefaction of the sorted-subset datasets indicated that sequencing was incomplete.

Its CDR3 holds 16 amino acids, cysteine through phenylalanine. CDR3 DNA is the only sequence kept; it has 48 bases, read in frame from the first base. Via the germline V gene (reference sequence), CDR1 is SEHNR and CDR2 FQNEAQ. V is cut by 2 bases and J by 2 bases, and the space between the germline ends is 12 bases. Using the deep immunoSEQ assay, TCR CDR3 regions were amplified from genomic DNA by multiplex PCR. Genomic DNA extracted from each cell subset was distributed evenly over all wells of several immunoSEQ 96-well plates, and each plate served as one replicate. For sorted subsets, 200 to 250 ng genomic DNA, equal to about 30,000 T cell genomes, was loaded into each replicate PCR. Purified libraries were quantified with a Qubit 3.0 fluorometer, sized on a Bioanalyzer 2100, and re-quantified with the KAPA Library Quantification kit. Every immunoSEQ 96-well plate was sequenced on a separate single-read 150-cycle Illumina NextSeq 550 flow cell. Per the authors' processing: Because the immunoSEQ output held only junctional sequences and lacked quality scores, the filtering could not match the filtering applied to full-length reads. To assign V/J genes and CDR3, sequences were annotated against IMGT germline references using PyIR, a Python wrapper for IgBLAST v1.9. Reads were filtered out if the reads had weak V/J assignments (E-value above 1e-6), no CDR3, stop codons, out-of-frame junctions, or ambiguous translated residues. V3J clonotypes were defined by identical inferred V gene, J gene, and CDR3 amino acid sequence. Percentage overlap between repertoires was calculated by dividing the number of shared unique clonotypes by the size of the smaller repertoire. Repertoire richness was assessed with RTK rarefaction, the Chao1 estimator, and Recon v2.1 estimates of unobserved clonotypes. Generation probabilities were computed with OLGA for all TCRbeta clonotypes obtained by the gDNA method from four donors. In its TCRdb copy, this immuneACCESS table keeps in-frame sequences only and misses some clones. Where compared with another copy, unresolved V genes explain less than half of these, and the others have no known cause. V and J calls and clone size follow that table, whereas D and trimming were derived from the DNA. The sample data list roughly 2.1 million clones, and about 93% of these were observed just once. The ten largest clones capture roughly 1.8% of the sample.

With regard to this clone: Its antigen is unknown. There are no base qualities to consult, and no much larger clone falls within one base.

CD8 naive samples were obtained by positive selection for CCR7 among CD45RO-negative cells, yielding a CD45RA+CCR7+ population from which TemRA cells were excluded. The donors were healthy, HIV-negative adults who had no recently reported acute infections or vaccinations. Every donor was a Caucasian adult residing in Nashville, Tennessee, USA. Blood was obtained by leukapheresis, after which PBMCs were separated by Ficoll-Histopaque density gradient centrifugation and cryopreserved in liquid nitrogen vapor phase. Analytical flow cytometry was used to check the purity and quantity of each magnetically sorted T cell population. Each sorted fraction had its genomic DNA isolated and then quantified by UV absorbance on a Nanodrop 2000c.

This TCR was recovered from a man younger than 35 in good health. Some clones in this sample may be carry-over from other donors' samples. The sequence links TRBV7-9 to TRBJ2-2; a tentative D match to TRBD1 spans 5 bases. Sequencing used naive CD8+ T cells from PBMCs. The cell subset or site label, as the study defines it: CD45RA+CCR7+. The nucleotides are TGTGCCAGCAGCTTATTGGACAACGTTAACACCGGGGAGCTGTTTTTT. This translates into CASSLLDNVNTGELFF.